This is a list of T cell receptor beta chains from one sample in a study of cytomegalovirus exposure and HLA in healthy donors. TCRdb's table, derived via immunoSEQ multiplex PCR, lists solely in-frame clones and lacks some. The table has 140,000 or so clones, around 74% seen once. Sequenced sample: PBMCs. The receptors here all came from a man aged 18 to 30 in good health and CMV-seropositive. CDR3s include the opening cysteine and the closing phenylalanine or tryptophan. Each record gives: V gene, J gene, D gene, clone size, CDR3 protein, CDR3 DNA. A D gene is named only where the DNA matches it firmly. Size tells how often a clone was seen (once, few, many) or the class of an expanded clone, and some rows leave it out.

>TRBV10-2|TRBJ2-5|-|-
CASRDSAQETQYF
TGCGCCAGCAGGGACTCTGCGCAAGAGACCCAGTACTTC
>TRBV7-2|TRBJ2-7|-|-
CASSSPGSYEQYF
TGTGCCAGCAGCAGCCCAGGGTCCTACGAGCAGTACTTC
>TRBV7-3|TRBJ2-7|-|-
CASSLTATGGSYEQYF
TGTGCCAGCAGCTTAACGGCGACAGGTGGCTCCTACGAGCAGTACTTC
>TRBV18|TRBJ1-1|TRBD1|once
CASSLGTVGNTEAFF
TGTGCCAGCTCTCTTGGGACAGTCGGGAACACTGAAGCTTTCTTT
>TRBV28|TRBJ1-2|-|-
CASSLRGYGYTF
TGTGCCAGCAGTTTACGAGGATATGGCTACACCTTC
>TRBV28|TRBJ2-7|-|-
CASSNRVTYEQYF
TGTGCCAGCAGTAACAGGGTTACCTACGAGCAGTACTTC
>TRBV7-8|TRBJ2-3|TRBD2|-
CASSFRLAGSTDTQYF
TGTGCCAGCAGCTTTCGACTAGCGGGGAGCACAGATACGCAGTATTTT
>TRBV29-1|TRBJ1-1|TRBD1|-
CSVAGTGLMNTEAFF
TGCAGCGTTGCGGGGACAGGGCTTATGAACACTGAAGCTTTCTTT
>TRBV7-2|TRBJ1-1|TRBD1|-
CASSLRKGANTEAFF
TGTGCCAGCAGCTTACGAAAGGGGGCGAACACTGAAGCTTTCTTT
>TRBV28|TRBJ1-3|TRBD1|-
CASSFLGTGGKGNTIYF
TGTGCCAGCAGTTTCCTCGGGACAGGGGGCAAGGGAAACACCATATATTTT
>TRBV5-1|TRBJ1-4|-|few
CASSLLAGDAKLFF
TGCGCCAGCAGCTTACTGGCAGGGGATGCAAAACTGTTTTTT
>TRBV7-3|TRBJ2-5|TRBD2|-
CASSLTVGASGRQTQYF
TGTGCCAGCAGCTTAACAGTTGGGGCTAGCGGGAGACAGACCCAGTACTTC
>TRBV5-1|TRBJ1-1|TRBD1|few
CASRIRDSNTEAFF
TGCGCCAGCAGGATACGGGACAGTAACACTGAAGCTTTCTTT
>TRBV15|TRBJ1-1|-|-
CATSRGRGLNTEAFF
TGTGCCACCAGCAGAGGGCGGGGGCTCAACACTGAAGCTTTCTTT
>TRBV18|TRBJ1-5|-|once
CASSPIGNYNQPQHF
TGTGCCAGCTCCCCCATCGGCAACTACAATCAGCCCCAGCATTTT
>TRBV21-1|TRBJ2-1|-|-
CASSKARQGNYNEQFF
TGTGCCAGCAGCAAAGCGCGACAGGGTAACTACAATGAGCAGTTCTTC
>TRBV5-5|TRBJ1-4|-|-
CASSGVNRGEKLFF
TGTGCCAGCAGCGGTGTCAACCGGGGTGAAAAACTGTTTTTT
>TRBV7-2|TRBJ2-7|TRBD2|-
CASSLLAGSYEQYF
TGTGCCAGCAGCCTTCTAGCGGGGTCCTACGAGCAGTACTTC
>TRBV28|TRBJ2-7|-|-
CASGSRTSGAYEQYF
TGTGCCAGCGGAAGTCGGACTTCCGGAGCCTACGAGCAGTACTTC
>TRBV2|TRBJ2-5|-|-
CASSEGPILETQYF
TGTGCCAGCAGTGAAGGTCCTATTCTAGAGACCCAGTACTTC
>TRBV27|TRBJ2-1|-|-
CASSFVQGKNEQFF
TGTGCCAGCAGTTTTGTACAGGGTAAGAATGAGCAGTTCTTC
>TRBV14|TRBJ2-7|TRBD2|-
CASSWTSGPYEQYF
TGTGCCAGCAGCTGGACTAGCGGACCGTACGAGCAGTACTTC
>TRBV4-3|TRBJ1-2|TRBD1|-
CASSLDAEQGADYGYTF
TGCGCCAGCAGCCTAGACGCCGAACAGGGGGCAGACTATGGCTACACCTTC
>TRBV27|TRBJ1-1|-|-
CASSFLRGRITEAFF
TGTGCCAGCAGTTTCTTAAGGGGTCGGATCACTGAAGCTTTCTTT
>TRBV5-8|TRBJ2-7|TRBD2|-
CASSRFTLTSGASDYEQYF
TGTGCCAGCAGCCGATTTACTTTGACTAGCGGGGCTTCAGACTACGAGCAGTACTTC
>TRBV6-1|TRBJ2-3|TRBD2|-
CASSEAFLSGALVTDTQYF
TGTGCCAGCAGTGAAGCATTTTTGAGCGGGGCGTTGGTCACAGATACGCAGTATTTT
>TRBV5-4|TRBJ2-1|-|-
CASSSWGGIGYNEQFF
TGTGCCAGCAGCTCGTGGGGCGGGATTGGGTACAATGAGCAGTTCTTC
>TRBV6-5|TRBJ1-2|TRBD1|-
CASRRDSNYGYTF
TGTGCCAGCAGGAGGGACAGCAACTATGGCTACACCTTC
>TRBV5-1|TRBJ2-5|TRBD2|-
CASSSGTAGGAGETQYF
TGCGCCAGCAGCTCCGGAACCGCCGGGGGGGCCGGCGAGACCCAGTACTTC
>TRBV5-5|TRBJ2-7|TRBD2|-
CASSQTLAGGWIYEQYF
TGTGCCAGCAGCCAGACACTAGCGGGGGGGTGGATATACGAGCAGTACTTC
>TRBV11-2|TRBJ2-3|TRBD1|few
CASSLTGGPDTQYF
TGTGCCAGCAGCTTGACAGGGGGCCCAGATACGCAGTATTTT
>TRBV7-6|TRBJ1-1|-|-
CASSLSTARNTEAFF
TGTGCCAGCAGCTTATCTACGGCTAGAAACACTGAAGCTTTCTTT
>TRBV28|TRBJ2-7|-|-
CASSFQGGGEQYF
TGTGCCAGCAGTTTCCAGGGCGGTGGCGAGCAGTACTTC
>TRBV5-6|TRBJ2-3|-|few
CASSFGGIADTQYF
TGTGCCAGCAGCTTCGGCGGGATCGCAGATACGCAGTATTTT
>TRBV5-1|TRBJ2-5|TRBD2|-
CASSLSTGGEETQYF
TGCGCCAGCAGCTTATCGACGGGAGGGGAAGAGACCCAGTACTTC
>TRBV6-6|TRBJ2-7|TRBD1|-
CASSFTGESSYEQYF
TGTGCCAGCAGTTTTACAGGGGAGAGCTCCTACGAGCAGTACTTC
>TRBV15|TRBJ1-1|-|-
CATSGIQVFTEAFF
TGTGCCACCAGCGGAATTCAGGTCTTCACTGAAGCTTTCTTT
>TRBV11-2|TRBJ2-7|TRBD2|once
CASSRILAGGYEQYF
TGTGCCAGCAGCCGCATACTAGCGGGCGGCTACGAGCAGTACTTC
>TRBV27|TRBJ2-5|-|-
CASSQTAMYQETQYF
TGTGCCAGCAGTCAGACAGCTATGTACCAAGAGACCCAGTACTTC
>TRBV5-6|TRBJ1-1|-|-
CASSLVEGAEAFF
TGTGCCAGCAGCTTGGTCGAAGGGGCTGAAGCTTTCTTT
>TRBV19|TRBJ1-2|TRBD1|-
CASSADRVPNYGYTF
TGTGCCAGTAGTGCCGACAGGGTCCCTAACTATGGCTACACCTTC
>TRBV2|TRBJ2-1|TRBD2|-
CASTGLARANEQFF
TGTGCCAGCACGGGACTAGCGAGAGCGAATGAGCAGTTCTTC
>TRBV7-3|TRBJ2-1|TRBD1|-
CASRESGGDQYEQFF
TGTGCCAGTAGGGAATCAGGGGGCGATCAATATGAGCAGTTCTTC
>TRBV5-1|TRBJ2-7|-|-
CASARDFEQYF
TGCGCCAGTGCTAGGGACTTCGAGCAGTACTTC
>TRBV7-9|TRBJ2-7|TRBD2|-
CASLIAGANYEQYF
TGTGCCAGCCTTATAGCGGGGGCTAACTACGAGCAGTACTTC
>TRBV11-2|TRBJ2-7|TRBD1|-
CASSSLGTGISYEQYF
TGTGCCAGCAGCTCCCTTGGGACAGGGATCTCCTACGAGCAGTACTTC
>TRBV2|TRBJ2-7|-|-
CASRKGTSEQYF
TGTGCCAGCAGAAAAGGGACTTCTGAGCAGTACTTC